This TCR beta chain was identified in a study of human T cells and chemical hapten exposure. Study results and limitations: Sensitizing with DPC caused no change in TCRs above 1 in 1000 frequency.

Stated time point: patch test 1, 2 weeks after DPC sensitization. Treatment: therapeutic diphenylcyclopropenone sensitization with weekly scalp DPC. This clonotype was recorded at least ten times. No antigen is known for it. It was the library that attached unique molecular identifiers to individual cDNA molecules. TCRdb fed the RACE reads into MiXCR, producing one record per CDR3 protein. This sample yields tens of thousands of distinct CDR3 sequences, of which about 10% are seen a single time; around 4.5% belongs to the top ten. Germline CDR1 is MDHEN and CDR2 is SYDVKM. The CDR3 contains 13 residues. V was trimmed by 3 bases and J by 5 bases, leaving 8 bases between them.

The sequencing here drew on whole blood, taken in connection with sensitization to the hapten diphenylcyclopropenone (DPC). The sequence was collected from a woman aged 45-65 years with alopecia areata. Some clones in this sample may be carry-over from other donors' samples. The gene calls are TRBV28 and TRBJ1-5; D is unclear. The CDR3 spells CASSLGFDQPQHF. The DNA of the CDR3 is TGTGCCAGCAGTTTGGGTTTTGATCAGCCCCAGCATTTT.